The 11 T cell receptor beta chains below come from one sample, sequenced in a study of T cells in localized non-small cell lung cancer. TCRdb's copy holds only in-frame clones and misses some; the assay was immunoSEQ multiplex PCR. The sample lists 1,300 to 1,500 clones; roughly 25% were seen once. The sequencing here drew on lung tumor tissue, taken before any cancer treatment. These receptors were obtained from a man aged 35 to 69 with stage II lung adenocarcinoma.

The genes are TRBV2 and TRBJ1-1; the D gene is possibly TRBD1 (6 bases). Trimming took 6 bases from V and 6 from J, leaving 20 bases between them. Germline values: CDR1 SNHLY, CDR2 FYNNEI. The CDR3 spans 15 residues. Here the CDR3 DNA reads TGTGCCAGCAGCGTAGGGGGGGGAGTAAGTCCTGAAGCTTTCTTT. Translation gives CASSVGGGVSPEAFF.

This rearrangement joins TRBV22-1 to TRBJ2-3; the D segment call TRBD1 is taken from the table without a DNA check. TRBV22-1 is a known pseudogene. CDR3 length: 15 amino acids. Here the CDR3 reads CASSSRFSGTDTQYF. The CDR3 nucleotides are TGTGCCAGCAGTTCCAGGTTCTCCGGTACAGATACGCAGTATTTT.

V is TRBV11-3 and J is TRBJ2-3, with D possibly TRBD1 on 6 matching bases. The germline V gene encodes CDR1 SGHNT and CDR2 YENEEA. Trimming took 7 bases from V and 3 from J, leaving 23 bases between them. This CDR3 is 17 amino acids long. The CDR3, as DNA: TGTGCCAGCACCATGACAGGTGCCCCGTTTATTACAGATACGCAGTATTTT. Protein sequence: CASTMTGAPFITDTQYF.

This clone was seen once. The V gene is TRBV5-1, the J gene TRBJ2-1, with 11 positions matching TRBD1. The junction had 8 bases not matched to a gene; V was cut back by 1 base and J by 8 bases. Germline assignment: CDR1 SGHRS and CDR2 YFSETQ. This CDR3 is built from 16 residues. Written as DNA, the CDR3 is TGCGCCAGCAGCTTGACCGGGACAGGGGGTGTTGATGAGCAGTTCTTC. Amino acids: CASSLTGTGGVDEQFF.

This clone was found a few times. One end of the junction fails to match germline, which may point to a read error. The chain carries TRBV6-8 and TRBJ1-4; TRBD1 might be the D (5 bases). The V gene's germline CDR1 is MNHGY and CDR2 SAAAGT. The CDR3 is made up of 15 amino acids. CDR3 loop: CASERTRGTSEKLFF. DNA for the CDR3: TGTGCCAGTGAAAGGACCCGGGGGACTAGTGAAAAACTGTTTTTT.

This chain links TRBV19 with TRBJ1-5, with D perhaps matching TRBD1 (5 bases). This CDR3 is built from 14 residues. The V gene lost 5 bases and the J gene lost 3 bases, with 11 bases spanning the gap. Per the germline V gene, CDR1 is LNHDA and CDR2 is SQIVND (reference sequence). The CDR3 region has the DNA TGTGCCAGTAGTTCTAGGGGCTACAATCAGCCCCAGCATTTT. Translating gives CASSSRGYNQPQHF.

Only a few counts were recorded for this clone. The chain recombines TRBV9 with TRBJ1-3; D is perhaps TRBD1 (5 bases). CDR3 size: 16 residues. The ends were cut back, 0 bases at V and 0 bases at J, with 10 bases in the middle. Germline V gene lookup returns CDR1 SGDLS and CDR2 YYNGEE. CDR3 sequence: CASSVDGGPSGNTIYF. The CDR3 nucleotides read TGTGCCAGCAGCGTAGATGGGGGTCCCTCTGGAAACACCATATATTTT.

There are a few counts of this clone. The V and J genes are TRBV2 and TRBJ1-1, with a possible D match to TRBD1 (6 bases). The CDR3 totals 13 residues. Per germline, CDR1 SNHLY and CDR2 FYNNEI. The V and J ends lost 8 bases and 6 bases respectively, with 16 bases between them. In DNA form, the CDR3 reads TGTGCCAGCGCCGACGGACAGTCCTCTGAAGCTTTCTTT. Protein: CASADGQSSEAFF.

The chain links TRBV6-1 to TRBJ1-3; D gene ambiguous. The CDR3 runs to 13 residues. CDR1 and CDR2 from the germline V gene are MNHNS and SASEGT. V lost 1 base to trimming and J lost 2 bases, with 3 bases between them. CDR3 loop: CASSEGAGNTIYF. CDR3 sequence (DNA): TGTGCCAGCAGTGAAGGGGCTGGAAACACCATATATTTT.

The V and J genes are TRBV14 and TRBJ1-1; 9 bases are shared with TRBD1. Germline V gene lookup returns CDR1 SGHDN and CDR2 FVKESK. The CDR3 runs 18 residues. V lost 0 bases and J lost 4; bases outside the gene matches: 12. The CDR3 loop is CASSQEGDRGYRGTEAFF. The CDR3 bases are TGTGCCAGCAGCCAAGAGGGTGACAGGGGGTATCGGGGCACTGAAGCTTTCTTT.

This chain uses TRBV2 with TRBJ1-2; D possibly corresponds to TRBD1 (5 bases). The CDR3 is made up of 14 amino acids. V shed 6 bases and J shed 5 bases, with 16 bases lying between them. Germline CDR1 reads SNHLY; CDR2 reads FYNNEI. CDR3 coding DNA: TGTGCCAGCAGAGGAGGGACTGCTTCTTATGGCTACACCTTC. Protein sequence: CASRGGTASYGYTF.